Below, 29 T cell receptor beta chains from the same sample are listed, as sequenced in a study of shared clonotypes between healthy human individuals. Method: immunoSEQ multiplex PCR; TCRdb's copy keeps in-frame clones and lacks some. The sample contains hundreds of thousands of clones, less than 80% of which appear only once. The sequenced sample consisted of memory CD4+ T cells sorted from blood. The subset denotes: CD45RA-negative fraction. These receptors were obtained from a woman younger than 45 in good health.

A remark on this clone: A junction boundary mismatches the germline segment, possibly from a read error. The J gene is TRBJ1-1, the V gene TRBV10-1, with 8 bases lining up with TRBD1. The CDR3 length is 13 residues. CDR1 and CDR2 from the germline V gene are WNHNN and SYGVQD (reference sequence). The CDR3 sequence: CASRGQANSEAFF. In nucleotides, the CDR3 is TGCGCCAGCAGGGGACAGGCGAACTCTGAAGCTTTCTTT.

The chain is built from TRBV7-9 and TRBJ1-2; no reliable D call. Germline V gene lookup returns CDR1 SEHNR and CDR2 FQNEAQ (reference sequence). Trimming took off 5 bases at V and 8 bases at J, with 9 bases between the two ends. CDR3 length: 11 amino acids. CDR3 sequence (DNA): TGTGCCAGCAGCCTGGATAGAGGCTACACCTTC. As protein: CASSLDRGYTF. Complete variable domain (other parts from reference TRBV7-9 and TRBJ1-2): DTGVSQNPRHKITKRGQNVTFRCDPISEHNRLYWYRQTLGQGPEFLTYFQNEAQLEKSRLLSDRFSAERPKGSFSTLEIQRTEQGDSAMYLCASSLDRGYTFGSGTRLTVV.

V gene TRBV10-1 combines with J gene TRBJ1-2; D not resolved. V lost 9 bases and J 6 bases, leaving 26 bases between the germline ends. The CDR3 is made up of 16 amino acids. Looked up from germline, CDR1 is WNHNN and CDR2 is SYGVQD (reference sequence). CDR3 coding DNA: TGCGCCAGATCGTCACTCCCCGGGCCAGGCCGGGATGGCTACACCTTC. The encoded protein is CARSSLPGPGRDGYTF.

The CDR3 reads CASRGQGTETQYF. The CDR3 coding sequence is TGTGCCAGCAGAGGACAGGGGACGGAGACCCAGTACTTC. The chain carries TRBV28 and TRBJ2-5; the match to TRBD1 covers 9 bases. There are 13 residues in the CDR3. Germline V gene sequence: CDR1 MDHEN, CDR2 SYDVKM. J lost 5 bases, V lost 6 bases, and 4 bases had no gene match.

The chain links TRBV5-1 to TRBJ2-1; 10 bases match TRBD2. CDR1 SGHRS and CDR2 YFSETQ come from the germline V gene. The CDR3 length is 17 residues. V lost 1 base, J lost 5 bases, and 9 bases stayed unmatched. CDR3 nucleotides: TGCGCCAGCAGCTTGCCTGAGCGGGAGGGTATCGACAATGAGCAGTTCTTC. Translated, it gives CASSLPEREGIDNEQFF.

The genes are TRBV18 and TRBJ1-2; D may be TRBD1 (6 bases). Deletions cut 7 bases from V and 3 bases from J, with 12 bases between. Germline CDR1 and CDR2: KGHSH and LQKENI. CDR3 length equals 13 residues. The CDR3, as DNA: TGTGCCAGCTTAGCCGGGGGCGACTATGGCTACACCTTC. This gives the protein CASLAGGDYGYTF.

The chain carries TRBV14 and TRBJ2-1, with D unresolved. Germline V lookup: CDR1 SGHDN, CDR2 FVKESK. V dropped 6 bases and J dropped 7 bases, with 19 bases sitting between them. The CDR3 covers 15 residues. CDR3 protein: CASSSGRPPGNEQFF. CDR3 in DNA: TGTGCCAGCAGTTCAGGACGGCCTCCGGGTAATGAGCAGTTCTTC. The whole variable domain, filled in from reference TRBV14 and TRBJ2-1, reads EAGVTQFPSHSVIEKGQTVTLRCDPISGHDNLYWYRRVMGKEIKFLLHFVKESKQDESGMPNNRFLAERTGGTYSTLKVQPAELEDSGVYFCASSSGRPPGNEQFFGPGTRLTVL.

In this sample, this clone turned up a few times. The chain is built from TRBV10-1 and TRBJ1-5, with unresolved D. The CDR3 runs 12 residues. Trimming removed 3 bases from V and 5 bases from J, with 5 bases in between. Germline CDR1 is WNHNN and CDR2 is SYGVQD (reference sequence). The chain's CDR3 is CASSDGDQPQHF. CDR3 coding DNA: TGCGCCAGCAGTGACGGAGATCAGCCCCAGCATTTT.

This clone was seen a handful of times. V is TRBV6-1 and J is TRBJ2-7, with 10 nucleotides matching TRBD2. Germline-derived CDR1 and CDR2 are MNHNS and SASEGT. The V segment lost 8 bases and the J segment 4 bases; nucleotides outside the gene matches: 11. The CDR3 has 15 amino acids. CDR3 coding DNA: TGTGCCAGCGGAACTATAGCGGGAGGTACATACGAGCAGTACTTC. Its translation is CASGTIAGGTYEQYF.

This clone was counted at least ten times. The chain combines TRBV19 with TRBJ1-2; 7 bases are shared with TRBD1. This CDR3 contains 14 residues. CDR1 and CDR2 from the germline V gene are LNHDA and SQIVND (reference sequence). V shed 2 bases, J shed 6 bases, and the junction held 6 bases outside the gene matches. The CDR3 DNA is TGTGCCAGTAGTATAAGACAGGGCGTCGATGGCTACACCTTC. Protein sequence: CASSIRQGVDGYTF.

This clone has a handful of counts. The rearrangement joins TRBV4-2 to TRBJ2-2; D possibly corresponds to TRBD1 (6 bases). V lost 2 bases and J 0 bases, leaving 13 bases between the germline ends. The CDR3 consists of 17 residues. Germline loops: CDR1 LGHNA, CDR2 YNFKEQ. The CDR3 reads CASSQSSWDTNTGELFF. CDR3 nucleotide sequence: TGTGCCAGCAGCCAATCATCTTGGGACACGAACACCGGGGAGCTGTTTTTT.

This chain joins TRBV30 and TRBJ1-4, with 8 bases fitting TRBD1. Germline V gene lookup returns CDR1 GTSNPN and CDR2 SVGIG (reference sequence). There are 16 residues in the CDR3. With V trimmed by 1 base and J by 5 bases, 9 bases remained unmatched. The CDR3 DNA reads TGTGCCTGGAGTGCATACAGGGGGATCATCAATGAAAAACTGTTTTTT. This translates into CAWSAYRGIINEKLFF.

On this clone itself: Other DNA sequences within the sample encode an identical CDR3. The chain links TRBV11-2 to TRBJ2-1, with D uncertain. Germline values: CDR1 SGHAT, CDR2 FQNNGV. The V end lost 5 bases, the J end lost 0 bases, and 5 bases lay between the germline ends. CDR3 length: 13 amino acids. The CDR3 DNA sequence: TGTGCCAGCAGCCTCGGCTCCTACAATGAGCAGTTCTTC. Translation gives CASSLGSYNEQFF.

The chain is built from TRBV7-2 and TRBJ2-5; the match to TRBD2 covers 11 bases. The CDR3 sequence is 14 residues long. The V segment lost 6 bases and the J segment 4 bases; nucleotides outside the gene matches: 4. Germline CDR1 and CDR2: SGHTA and FQGNSA. The CDR3 loop is CASRRTSGSETQYF. CDR3 in DNA: TGTGCCAGCAGACGGACTAGCGGGTCAGAGACCCAGTACTTC.

This rearrangement joins TRBV2 to TRBJ2-3; 12 bases map to TRBD2. Trimming removed 8 bases from V and 8 bases from J; junction bases left unmatched: 11. The CDR3 runs 15 residues. Germline assignment: CDR1 SNHLY and CDR2 FYNNEI. DNA for the CDR3: TGTGCCAGCTCGACTAGCGGGAGCCGCGGCGTTACGCAGTATTTT. Protein: CASSTSGSRGVTQYF.

This clone appeared a few times. CDR3 bases: TGTGCCAGCAGTGAGTCTCTCAGGGGGCAGTACTTC. Protein sequence: CASSESLRGQYF. The rearrangement uses TRBV6-1 and TRBJ2-7; D may be TRBD1 (6 bases). In germline, CDR1 is MNHNS, CDR2 SASEGT. This CDR3 contains 12 residues. Trimming shortened V by 3 bases and J by 9 bases, and 12 bases separated the two germline ends.

The chain joins TRBV18 to TRBJ2-1; D may match TRBD1 or TRBD2 (5 bases each). Looked up from germline, CDR1 is KGHSH and CDR2 is LQKENI. V lost 3 bases to trimming and J lost 0 bases, with 9 bases between them. The CDR3 spans 15 residues. The CDR3 spells CASSPGPSSYNEQFF. The DNA of the CDR3 is TGTGCCAGCTCACCGGGACCGAGCTCCTACAATGAGCAGTTCTTC.

This clone was seen only a few times. A much larger clone differs by one base, so this may be a read error. The identical CDR3 is also encoded by other nucleotide sequences in the sample. The V gene is TRBV5-8, the J gene TRBJ2-2; a possible D gene is TRBD2 (5 bases). Germline V gene sequence: CDR1 SGHTS, CDR2 YDEGEE. With 2 bases removed from V and 4 bases from J, the gap between germline ends came to 9 bases. CDR3 length equals 14 residues. The DNA for the CDR3 is TGTGCCAGCAGCTTAGCGGTGGGCACCGGGGAGCTGTTTTTT. Its translation: CASSLAVGTGELFF.

This clone was seen ten or more times. The chain links TRBV7-2 to TRBJ1-1, with 10 bases identical to TRBD1. J lost 3 bases, V lost 2 bases, and 3 bases had no gene match. The CDR3 spans 15 residues. Germline lookup yields CDR1 SGHTA and CDR2 FQGNSA. The CDR3 sequence is CASSLRTGGDTEAFF. CDR3 bases: TGTGCCAGCAGCTTACGGACAGGGGGTGACACTGAAGCTTTCTTT.

The chain is built from TRBV5-1 and TRBJ2-7; TRBD2 matches at 7 bases. The CDR3 totals 15 residues. Germline CDR1 reads SGHRS; CDR2 reads YFSETQ. With V trimmed by 4 bases and J by 3 bases, 10 bases remained unmatched. The CDR3 DNA reads as TGCGCCAGCAGCCCAACGACTAGCAGCATCTACGAGCAGTACTTC. Translated, it gives CASSPTTSSIYEQYF.

The CDR3, as DNA: TGTGCCAGCAGTGCTTCGCTAGCGGGGAACAATGAGCAGTTCTTC. This gives the protein CASSASLAGNNEQFF. The chain couples TRBV6-4 to TRBJ2-1; 9 bases map to TRBD2. Looked up from germline, CDR1 is MRHNA and CDR2 is SNTAGT. The CDR3 consists of 15 residues. The ends lost 4 bases at V and 5 bases at J; junction bases unmatched: 6.

The chain recombines TRBV28 with TRBJ2-2; D remains unclear. The CDR3 runs to 13 residues. Deletions cut 5 bases from V and 5 bases from J, with 9 bases between. The germline gives CDR1 MDHEN, CDR2 SYDVKM. The DNA of the CDR3 is TGTGCCAGCAGTATGTCAATTACCGGGGAGCTGTTTTTT. Its protein product is CASSMSITGELFF. The complete variable domain, with remaining parts taken from reference TRBV28 and TRBJ2-2, reads DVKVTQSSRYLVKRTGEKVFLECVQDMDHENMFWYRQDPGLGLRLIYFSYDVKMKEKGDIPEGYSVSREKKERFSLILESASTNQTSMYLCASSMSITGELFFGEGSRLTVL.

This clone was recorded at least ten times. This chain links TRBV18 with TRBJ2-3, with 7 bases matching TRBD1. After removal of 6 bases from V and 3 bases from J, the junction contained 9 bases not matched to a gene. The CDR3 sequence is 15 residues long. Per germline, CDR1 KGHSH and CDR2 LQKENI. CDR3 bases: TGTGCCAGCTCTCCTGGACAGGATAGGACAGATACGCAGTATTTT. Translation gives CASSPGQDRTDTQYF. The full variable domain, completed using reference TRBV18 and TRBJ2-3, is NAGVMQNPRHLVRRRGQEARLRCSPMKGHSHVYWYRQLPEEGLKFMVYLQKENIIDESGMPKERFSAEFPKEGPSILRIQQVVRGDSAAYFCASSPGQDRTDTQYFGPGTRLTVL.

In its sample, this clone was seen once. The rearrangement joins TRBV7-9 to TRBJ1-2, with a weak D call TRBD1 (5 bases). V was trimmed by 2 bases and J by 10 bases, leaving 20 bases between them. The germline V gene encodes CDR1 SEHNR and CDR2 FQNEAQ (reference sequence). CDR3 size: 15 residues. CDR3 amino acids: CASSLFPVRERFYTF. CDR3 nucleotide sequence: TGTGCCAGCAGCTTATTTCCGGTCAGGGAACGATTCTACACCTTC.

CDR3 protein: CASSLQALQETQYF. The CDR3 DNA sequence: TGTGCCAGCAGCTTACAAGCGCTCCAAGAGACCCAGTACTTC. This chain links TRBV11-2 with TRBJ2-5; D uncertain. This CDR3 comprises 14 residues. The germline V and J ends were trimmed by 2 bases and 1 base, with 8 bases remaining between them. CDR1 is SGHAT and CDR2 is FQNNGV in the germline V gene.

The rearrangement uses TRBV18 and TRBJ2-7; D unclear. V lost 2 bases and J 0 bases, leaving 20 bases between the germline ends. Germline V CDR1 and CDR2: KGHSH, LQKENI. The CDR3 totals 18 residues. CDR3 residues: CASSPRLSAYLSSYEQYF. CDR3 sequence (DNA): TGTGCCAGCTCACCAAGGTTATCTGCATACCTCAGCTCCTACGAGCAGTACTTC.

The genes are TRBV5-4 and TRBJ1-5; 9 bases map to TRBD1. The J segment lost 2 bases and the V segment lost 5 bases, leaving 8 bases of the junction unmatched. The CDR3 is made up of 16 amino acids. CDR1 SGHNT and CDR2 YYREEE come from the germline V gene (reference sequence). The DNA for the CDR3 is TGTGCCAGCAGTTTTACAGGGGGCGAAGGCAATCAGCCCCAGCATTTT. Its translation is CASSFTGGEGNQPQHF. The variable domain in full, with the rest retrieved from reference TRBV5-4 and TRBJ1-5, is ETGVTQSPTHLIKTRGQQVTLRCSSQSGHNTVSWYQQALGQGPQFIFQYYREEENGRGNFPPRFSGLQFPNYSSELNVNALELDDSALYLCASSFTGGEGNQPQHFGDGTRLSIL.

The gene calls are TRBV5-1 and TRBJ1-1, with 7 bases matching TRBD1. In germline, CDR1 is SGHRS, CDR2 YFSETQ. V shed 1 base and J 4 bases; nucleotides not matched to a gene: 4. The length of the CDR3 is 14 residues. DNA for the CDR3: TGCGCCAGCAGCTTGATAGGGGGCGGCACTGAAGCTTTCTTT. Its protein is CASSLIGGGTEAFF.

The CDR3 nucleotides are TGTGCCAGCAGTGATCCCGACAGGCAGGCCTCCTACGAGCAGTACTTC. This translates into CASSDPDRQASYEQYF. V gene TRBV25-1 combines with J gene TRBJ2-7; tentatively, D is TRBD1 (6 bases). The CDR3 loop spans 16 amino acids. V was pared by 3 bases and J by 0 bases, with 15 bases between. CDR1 MGHDK and CDR2 SYGVNS come from the germline V gene.